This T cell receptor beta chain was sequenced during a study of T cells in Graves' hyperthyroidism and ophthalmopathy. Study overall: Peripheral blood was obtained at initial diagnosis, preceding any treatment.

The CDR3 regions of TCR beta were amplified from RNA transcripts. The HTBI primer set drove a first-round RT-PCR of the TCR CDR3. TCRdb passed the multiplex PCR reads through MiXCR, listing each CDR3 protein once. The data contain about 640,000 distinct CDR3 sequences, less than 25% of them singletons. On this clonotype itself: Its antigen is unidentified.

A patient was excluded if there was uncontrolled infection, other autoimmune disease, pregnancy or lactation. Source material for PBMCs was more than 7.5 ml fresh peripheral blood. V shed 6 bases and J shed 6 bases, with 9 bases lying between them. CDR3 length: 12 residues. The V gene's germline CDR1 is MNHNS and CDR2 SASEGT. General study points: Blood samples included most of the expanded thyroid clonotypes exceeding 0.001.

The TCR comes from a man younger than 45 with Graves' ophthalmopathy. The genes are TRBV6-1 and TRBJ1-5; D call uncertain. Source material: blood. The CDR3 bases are TGTGCCAGCAGACACCAGAGTCAGCCCCAGCATTTT. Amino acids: CASRHQSQPQHF.